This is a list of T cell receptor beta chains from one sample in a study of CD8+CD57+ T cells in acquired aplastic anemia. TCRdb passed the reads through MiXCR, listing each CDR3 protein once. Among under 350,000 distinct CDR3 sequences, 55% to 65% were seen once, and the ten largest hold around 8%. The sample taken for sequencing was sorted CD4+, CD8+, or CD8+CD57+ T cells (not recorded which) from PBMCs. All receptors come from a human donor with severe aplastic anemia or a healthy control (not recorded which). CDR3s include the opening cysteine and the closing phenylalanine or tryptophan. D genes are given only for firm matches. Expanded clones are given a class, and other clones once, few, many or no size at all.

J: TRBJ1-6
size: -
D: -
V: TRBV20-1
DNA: TGCAGTACTGGGGGGAAGGATAATCCACCCCTCCACTTT
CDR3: CSTGGKDNPPLHF

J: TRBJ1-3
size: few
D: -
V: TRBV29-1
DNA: TGCAGCGTTGTCATGACCTCTGGAAACACCATATATTTT
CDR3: CSVVMTSGNTIYF

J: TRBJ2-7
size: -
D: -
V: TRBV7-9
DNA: TGTGCCAGCAGCTTGGGGAGCAGGGGTCCACGTGGCTACGAGCAGTACTTC
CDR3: CASSLGSRGPRGYEQYF

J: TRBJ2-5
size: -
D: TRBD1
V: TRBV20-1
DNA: TGCAGTGCTAGGGGACAGCAAGAGACCCAGTACTTC
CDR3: CSARGQQETQYF

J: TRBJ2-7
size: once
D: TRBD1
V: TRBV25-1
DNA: TGTGCCAGCAGTGAGAGGACAGGGAACTACGAGCAGTACTTC
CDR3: CASSERTGNYEQYF

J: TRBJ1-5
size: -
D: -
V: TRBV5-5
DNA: TGTGCCAGCAGCTTGGCCGTTTGGAGCAGCAATCAGCCCCAGCATTTT
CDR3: CASSLAVWSSNQPQHF

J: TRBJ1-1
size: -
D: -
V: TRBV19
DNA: TGTGCCAGTAGTATCACCTACAGGGACATGAACGCTTTCTTT
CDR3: CASSITYRDMNAFF

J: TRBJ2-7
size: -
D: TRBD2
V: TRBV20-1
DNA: TGCAGTGCCAGCCCAAGCGGGACTCAGGCACGCGAGCAGTACTTC
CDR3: CSASPSGTQAREQYF

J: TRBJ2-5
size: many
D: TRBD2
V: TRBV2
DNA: TGTGCCAGCGGGACTAGCGGGGCCCAAGAGACCCAGTACTTC
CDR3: CASGTSGAQETQYF

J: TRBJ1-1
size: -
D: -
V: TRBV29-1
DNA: TGCAGCGTAGGGAGTCTCGGGAACACTGAAGCTTTCTTT
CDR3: CSVGSLGNTEAFF

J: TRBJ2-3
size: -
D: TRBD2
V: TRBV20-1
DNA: TGCAGTGCTAGAGATCTAGCGGGCCCCACAGATACGCAGTATTTT
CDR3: CSARDLAGPTDTQYF

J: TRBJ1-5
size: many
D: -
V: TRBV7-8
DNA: TGTGCCAGCAGCTCCGCCGGGACACCAAATCAGCCCCAGCATTTT
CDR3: CASSSAGTPNQPQHF

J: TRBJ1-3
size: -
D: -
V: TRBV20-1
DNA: TGCAGTGCTTACCGGGACGGGGGAAACACCATATATTTT
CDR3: CSAYRDGGNTIYF

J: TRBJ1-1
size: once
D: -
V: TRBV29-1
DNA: TGCAGCTGCATGATACAGGGAACTGAAGCTTTCTTT
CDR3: CSCMIQGTEAFF

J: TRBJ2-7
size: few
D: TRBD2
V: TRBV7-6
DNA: TGTGCCAGCAGCCCTAGCGGGGGCCACGAGCAGTACTTC
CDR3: CASSPSGGHEQYF

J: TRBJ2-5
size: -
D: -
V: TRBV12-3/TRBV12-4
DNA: TGTGCCAGCAGTTTGCGGCAGGGAGGCCAAGAGACCCAGTACTTC
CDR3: CASSLRQGGQETQYF

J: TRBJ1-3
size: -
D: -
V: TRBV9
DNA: TGTGCCAGCAGCCAGACGGGCACTGCCGGACGAGGAAACACCATATATTTT
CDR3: CASSQTGTAGRGNTIYF

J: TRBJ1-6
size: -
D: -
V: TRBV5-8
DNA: TGTGCCAGCAGCTTCCCACGGACGCCCCTCCACTTT
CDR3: CASSFPRTPLHF

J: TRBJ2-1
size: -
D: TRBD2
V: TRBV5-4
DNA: TGTGCCAGCAGTCCACCCCCGTCGGGGGGATACAATGAGCAGTCCTTC
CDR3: CASSPPPSGGYNEQSF

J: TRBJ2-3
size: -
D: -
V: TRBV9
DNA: TGTGCCAGCAGCGTAAGCCGTGGGGATACGCAGTATTTT
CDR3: CASSVSRGDTQYF

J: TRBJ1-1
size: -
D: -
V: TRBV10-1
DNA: TGCGCCAGCAGTGAAGGGTCTACTGAAGCTTTCTTT
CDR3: CASSEGSTEAFF

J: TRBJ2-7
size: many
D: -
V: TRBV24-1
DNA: TGTGCCACCAGTGCCGGAGGACCCTACGAGCAGTACTTC
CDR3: CATSAGGPYEQYF

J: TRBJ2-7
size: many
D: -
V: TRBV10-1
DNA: TGCGCCAGCAGTGCGTATATAGGCACCTTCTCCTACGAGCAGTACTTC
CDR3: CASSAYIGTFSYEQYF

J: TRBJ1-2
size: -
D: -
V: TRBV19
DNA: TGTGCCAGTAGCCAAAGGGGGAGACCCTATGGCTACACCTTC
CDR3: CASSQRGRPYGYTF

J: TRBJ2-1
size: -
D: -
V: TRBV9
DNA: TGTGCCAGCAGCGTAGAAACAGGGGGGGCTCGGAATGAGCAGTTCTTC
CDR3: CASSVETGGARNEQFF

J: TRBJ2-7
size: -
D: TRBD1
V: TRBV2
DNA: TGTGCCAGTGTAAGCGGGGACAGGGCCTACGAGCAGTACTTC
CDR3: CASVSGDRAYEQYF

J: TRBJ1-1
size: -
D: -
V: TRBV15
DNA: TGTGCCACCAGCAGTAATCGGGCACGGGACACTGAAGCTTTCTTT
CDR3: CATSSNRARDTEAFF

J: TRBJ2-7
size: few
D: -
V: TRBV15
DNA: TGTGCCACCAGCCCCGGGGGAACCTACGAGCAGTACTTC
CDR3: CATSPGGTYEQYF

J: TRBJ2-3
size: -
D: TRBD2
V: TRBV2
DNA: TGTGCCAGCGGTGTGGGGGTGTCTAGCGGGAGCACAGATACGCAGTATTTT
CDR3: CASGVGVSSGSTDTQYF

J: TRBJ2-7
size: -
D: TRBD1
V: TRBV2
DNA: TGTGCCAGGAGGACGGGACAGGGTACCTACGAGCAGTACTTC
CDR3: CARRTGQGTYEQYF

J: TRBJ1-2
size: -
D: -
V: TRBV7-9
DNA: TGTGCCAGCAGCCAAGAACGAACAGGCAGTATCTCCCTCCGTAACTATGGCTACACCTTC
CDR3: CASSQERTGSISLRNYGYTF

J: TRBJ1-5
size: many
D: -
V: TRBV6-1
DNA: TGTGCCAGCAGCGTTCCAGGGAATCAGCCCCAGCATTTT
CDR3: CASSVPGNQPQHF

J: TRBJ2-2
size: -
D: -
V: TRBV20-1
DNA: TGCAGTGCCCCCCAGGAGGTCACCGGGGAGCTGTTTTTT
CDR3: CSAPQEVTGELFF

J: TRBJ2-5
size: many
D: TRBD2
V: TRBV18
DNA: TGTGCCAGCTCGAGGGGACTAGCGGGGGAAGAGACCCAGTACTTC
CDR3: CASSRGLAGEETQYF

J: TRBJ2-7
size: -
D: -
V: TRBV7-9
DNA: TGTGCCAGCAGCTTAGGGGAATACTACGAGCAGTACTTC
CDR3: CASSLGEYYEQYF

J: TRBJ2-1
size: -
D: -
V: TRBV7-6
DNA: TGTGCCAGCAGACTAATCCACAGGGAGGGGGCCGATGAGCAGTTCTTC
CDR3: CASRLIHREGADEQFF

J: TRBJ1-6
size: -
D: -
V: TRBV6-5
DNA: TGTGCCAGCAGTTACGTGGTGCAGGCAAATTCACCCCTCCACTTT
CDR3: CASSYVVQANSPLHF

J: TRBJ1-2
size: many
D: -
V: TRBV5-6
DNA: TGTGCCAGCAGCTTGGGCCCGGGAGGCTACACCTTC
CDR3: CASSLGPGGYTF

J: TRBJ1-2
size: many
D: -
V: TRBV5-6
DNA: TGTGCCAGCAGCTCGCCCGGGCGTGGCTACACCTTC
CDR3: CASSSPGRGYTF

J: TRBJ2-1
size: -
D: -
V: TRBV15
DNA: TGTGCCACCAGCAGCTTGAGTTCCTACAATGAGCAGTTCTTC
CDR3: CATSSLSSYNEQFF

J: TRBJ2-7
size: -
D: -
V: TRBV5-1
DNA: TGCGCCACCAGGTGGGACCGAAGCGGAGGCTCCTACGAGCAGTACTTC
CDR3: CATRWDRSGGSYEQYF

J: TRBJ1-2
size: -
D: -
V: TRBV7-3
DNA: TGTGCCAGCAGCTTATTTGTTAGGGCAGGACTAAATGGCTACACCTTC
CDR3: CASSLFVRAGLNGYTF

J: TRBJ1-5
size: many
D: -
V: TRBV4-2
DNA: TGTGCCAGCAGCGCCCAGGGTGGGTTTAGCAATCAGCCCCAGCATTTT
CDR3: CASSAQGGFSNQPQHF

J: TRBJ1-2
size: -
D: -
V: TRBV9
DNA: TGTGCCAGCAGCCCCCCTGGCAATAGCGGGGGGCTCGCTAACTATGGCTACACCTTC
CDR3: CASSPPGNSGGLANYGYTF

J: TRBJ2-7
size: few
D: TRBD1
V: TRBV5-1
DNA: TGCGCCAGCAGCTCGGAGAGGACAGGGGGGTTTAGGGTGTACTTC
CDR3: CASSSERTGGFRVYF

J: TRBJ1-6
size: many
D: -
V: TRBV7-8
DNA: TGTGCCAGCAGCTTAGCTGGGGACTGGGATTCACCCCTCCACTTT
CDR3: CASSLAGDWDSPLHF

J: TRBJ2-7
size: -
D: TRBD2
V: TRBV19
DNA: TGTGCCAGTAGTATAGTCACTAGCGGCTCCTACGAGCAGTACTTC
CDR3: CASSIVTSGSYEQYF

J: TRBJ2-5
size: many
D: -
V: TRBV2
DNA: TGTGCCAGCAGGGGACTGTCGTACCAAGAGACCCAGTACTTC
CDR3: CASRGLSYQETQYF

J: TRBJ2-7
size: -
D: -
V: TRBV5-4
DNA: TGTGCCAGCAGCTCCCGGGACGGTTCCTACGAGCAGTACTTC
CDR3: CASSSRDGSYEQYF

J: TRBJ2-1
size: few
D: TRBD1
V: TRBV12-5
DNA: TGTGCTAGTGGTTTGGTATCTTCCGGGACAGGGGCAGCGAGCTCCTACAATGAGCAGTTCTTC
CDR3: CASGLVSSGTGAASSYNEQFF

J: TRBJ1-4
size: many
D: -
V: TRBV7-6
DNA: TGTGCCAGCAGCCCCGGGACCAAGAGCGAAAAACTGTTTTTT
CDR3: CASSPGTKSEKLFF

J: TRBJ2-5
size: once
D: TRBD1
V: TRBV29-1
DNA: TGCAGCGTTGAAGGTCAGGGGGCAGGAGAGACCCAGTACTTC
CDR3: CSVEGQGAGETQYF

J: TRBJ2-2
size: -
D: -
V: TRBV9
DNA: TGTGCCAGCAGCGTAGTAGGCGGGGAGCTGTTTTTT
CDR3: CASSVVGGELFF

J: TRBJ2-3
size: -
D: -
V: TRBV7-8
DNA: TGTGCCAGCAGCTTGAACCAAGGACAGCCCACAGATACGCAGTATTTT
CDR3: CASSLNQGQPTDTQYF

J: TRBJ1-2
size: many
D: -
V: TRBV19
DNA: TGTGCCAGTAGTTTCCCCGGTCAGGGCCCGTATGGCTACACCTTC
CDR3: CASSFPGQGPYGYTF

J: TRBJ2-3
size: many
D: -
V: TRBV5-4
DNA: TGTGCCAGCAGCTACCCTAGGGGGGGGATAACTAGCACAGATACGCAGTATTTT
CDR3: CASSYPRGGITSTDTQYF